Shown below are 21 T cell receptor beta chains from a single sample sequenced in a study of cytomegalovirus exposure and HLA in healthy donors. With 60 Vbeta and 13 Jbeta primers, the PCR was carried out. Clones were sequenced by immunoSEQ multiplex PCR, and TCRdb holds only the in-frame ones, with some missing. The data contain 170,000 or so clones, more than 70% of them singletons. The sequencing input was PBMCs. These receptors originate from a male donor in good health and CMV-seropositive.

The chain couples TRBV30 to TRBJ2-1; 9 positions match TRBD2. This CDR3 has 19 residues. J was trimmed by 6 bases and V by 2 bases; bases with no gene match: 20. Looked up from germline, CDR1 is GTSNPN and CDR2 is SVGIG (reference sequence). CDR3 nucleotides: TGTGCCTGGAGTCTTGGGCGGGAGGGGACGTTCAGGAATCCCAATGAGCAGTTCTTC. Protein product: CAWSLGREGTFRNPNEQFF.

The rearrangement uses TRBV5-8 and TRBJ2-2; TRBD2 agrees at 8 bases. The V and J ends lost 2 bases and 1 base, in that order; junction bases with no gene match: 4. The CDR3 has 16 amino acids. The germline gives CDR1 SGHTS, CDR2 YDEGEE. In DNA form, the CDR3 reads TGTGCCAGCAGCTTTGGGCTAGCGGGGAACACCGGGGAGCTGTTTTTT. Translated, it gives CASSFGLAGNTGELFF.

V usage is TRBV9 and J usage is TRBJ1-1; 8 nucleotides match TRBD1. Looked up from germline, CDR1 is SGDLS and CDR2 is YYNGEE. V dropped 4 bases and J dropped 8; count of bases not matched to a gene: 7. The CDR3 is 13 amino acids. The chain's CDR3 is CASSPRGRGEAFF. The CDR3 coding sequence is TGTGCCAGCAGCCCCAGGGGGCGGGGGGAAGCTTTCTTT.

This rearrangement joins TRBV4-3 to TRBJ2-2; 11 positions match TRBD2. The CDR3 runs 17 residues. The V gene end was trimmed by 4 bases and the J gene end by 5 bases; junction bases not matched to a gene: 9. The germline V gene has CDR1 LGHNA and CDR2 YSLEER. The CDR3 DNA is TGCGCCAGCAGCCGTTTACTAGCGGGAGTTGGGACCGGGGAGCTGTTTTTT. Protein: CASSRLLAGVGTGELFF.

This rearrangement joins TRBV5-1 to TRBJ2-1; D remains ambiguous. Germline lookup yields CDR1 SGHRS and CDR2 YFSETQ. This CDR3 spans 15 amino acids. V lost 4 bases and J 2 bases, leaving 13 bases between the germline ends. CDR3 sequence (DNA): TGCGCCAGCAGCGTGGTCGGAGACCCCTACAATGAGCAGTTCTTC. This sequence encodes CASSVVGDPYNEQFF.

The CDR3 region has the DNA TGTGCCAGCAGCTTAGGGCGGGAGAGGTACGAGCAGTACTTC. It yields the protein CASSLGRERYEQYF. This chain connects TRBV7-9 to TRBJ2-7; the match to TRBD2 covers 7 bases. CDR1 SEHNR and CDR2 FQNEAQ come from the germline V gene (reference sequence). The CDR3 is 14 residues long. V shed 1 base and J 4 bases; nucleotides not matched to a gene: 4.

The chain has TRBV12-5 and TRBJ2-7; 13 nucleotides match TRBD2. The trim removed 5 bases at V and 6 bases at J, leaving 13 bases unmatched. From germline, CDR1 is LGHNT and CDR2 FRNRAP. The CDR3 has 17 residues. In DNA form, the CDR3 reads TGTGCTAGTGGTCTCGGGACTAGCGGGAACGCTTACCCCGAGCAGTACTTC. Translation: CASGLGTSGNAYPEQYF.

The chain has TRBV18 and TRBJ1-4; D perhaps matches TRBD1 (5 bases). The CDR3 is 15 amino acids. Between the trimmed V and J ends, which lost 1 base and 7 bases, there was a span of 13 bases. CDR1 and CDR2 (germline): KGHSH, LQKENI. The chain's CDR3 is CASSPLRGAGEKLFF. CDR3 nucleotide sequence: TGTGCCAGCTCACCACTTAGGGGCGCCGGTGAAAAACTGTTTTTT.

CDR3 amino acids: CASSIIPTGTNQPQHF. In DNA, the CDR3 is TGTGCCAGTAGTATTATTCCGACAGGGACCAATCAGCCCCAGCATTTT. V and J are TRBV19 and TRBJ1-5, with 7 nucleotides matching TRBD1. V was clipped by 3 bases and J by 3 bases; unmatched bases: 8. The CDR3 has 16 amino acids. Germline V gene sequence: CDR1 LNHDA, CDR2 SQIVND (reference sequence).

The J gene is TRBJ2-1, the V gene TRBV9; D not resolved. Trimming left V 0 bases short and J 9 bases short, with 7 bases between. This CDR3 is built from 12 residues. Germline lookup yields CDR1 SGDLS and CDR2 YYNGEE. The CDR3 here is CASSVGGGEQFF. For the CDR3, the DNA is TGTGCCAGCAGCGTAGGTGGCGGTGAGCAGTTCTTC.

The rearrangement uses TRBV23-1 and TRBJ1-1; a possible D gene is TRBD1 (5 bases). TRBV23-1 is classed as an ORF, of uncertain function. The CDR3 contains 14 residues. Trimming cost V 3 bases and J 1 base, with 9 bases left between them. The CDR3 here is CASSHPDRNTEAFF. DNA for the CDR3: TGCGCCAGCAGTCACCCCGACAGGAACACTGAAGCTTTCTTT.

This chain connects TRBV6-6 to TRBJ2-2; 7 bases line up with TRBD2. This CDR3 comprises 14 residues. Trimming removed 7 bases from V and 7 bases from J; junction bases left unmatched: 9. CDR1 MNHNY and CDR2 SVGAGI come from the germline V gene (reference sequence). The CDR3, as DNA: TGTGCCAGCAATGCCGGGGGGAATGACGGGGAGCTGTTTTTT. It specifies CASNAGGNDGELFF.

This sequence joins TRBV27 and TRBJ2-7; TRBD2 might be the D (5 bases). Germline CDR1 is MNHEY and CDR2 is SMNVEV (reference sequence). The V end was cut by 5 bases, the J end by 0 bases, with 14 bases between. The CDR3 has 15 amino acids. The CDR3 DNA is TGTGCCAGCAGTCCTACGGGGAGTTTCTCCTACGAGCAGTACTTC. Protein product: CASSPTGSFSYEQYF.

This chain links TRBV5-4 with TRBJ2-1; TRBD2 matches at 13 bases. Germline V CDR1 and CDR2: SGHNT, YYREEE (reference sequence). This CDR3 comprises 16 residues. After removal of 0 bases from V and 6 bases from J, the junction contained 3 bases not matched to a gene. For the CDR3, the DNA is TGTGCCAGCAGCTTGGGCACTAGCGGGAGGGCCAATGAGCAGTTCTTC. Protein: CASSLGTSGRANEQFF.

This clone was observed a handful of times. V is TRBV6-1 and J is TRBJ2-4; 7 nucleotides line up with TRBD1. Germline assignment: CDR1 MNHNS and CDR2 SASEGT. This CDR3 is 15 amino acids long. J gave up 2 bases and V 8 bases, and 9 bases lay outside the gene matches. The CDR3 DNA sequence: TGTGCCAGCGGGACGCAGGGGGAGACCAAAAACATTCAGTACTTC. This encodes CASGTQGETKNIQYF.

The genes are TRBV18 and TRBJ1-5; a weak D match, TRBD1 (5 bases). The CDR3 has 14 residues. In germline, CDR1 is KGHSH, CDR2 LQKENI. Trimming pared 6 bases from V and 8 bases from J, leaving 17 bases between. In DNA form, the CDR3 reads TGTGCCAGCTCCGCCCGAGGTCCGGGGGAGCCCCAGCATTTT. Its protein product is CASSARGPGEPQHF.

This clone was recorded only once. The CDR3 loop reads CAWTPLALYNEQFF. The DNA of the CDR3 is TGTGCCTGGACTCCCTTGGCCCTCTACAATGAGCAGTTCTTC. The chain is built from TRBV30 and TRBJ2-1; D call uncertain. Germline assignment: CDR1 GTSNPN and CDR2 SVGIG (reference sequence). Deletions cut 4 bases from V and 3 bases from J, with 13 bases between. The CDR3 spans 14 residues.

Of note for this clone: Within the sample, other DNA sequences also encode this same CDR3. The chain links TRBV6-5 to TRBJ1-3, with TRBD1 as a possible D gene (6 bases). With 6 bases removed from V and 0 bases from J, the gap between germline ends came to 9 bases. Germline CDR1 is MNHEY and CDR2 is SVGAGI. The CDR3 is 14 amino acids. The CDR3 DNA reads TGTGCCAGCAGCCGGACAGTCTCTGGAAACACCATATATTTT. Amino acids: CASSRTVSGNTIYF.

The chain is built from TRBV27 and TRBJ2-5, with 10 bases identical to TRBD2. The end of the DNA aligns better with TRBJ2-7, so the J call may be wrong. The CDR3 is 15 residues long. Germline V gene data show CDR1 as MNHEY and CDR2 as SMNVEV (reference sequence). This chain's CDR3 is CASSHYLGLALEQYF. The CDR3 bases are TGTGCCAGCAGTCATTATCTGGGACTAGCGCTCGAGCAGTACTTC.

This chain links TRBV27 with TRBJ2-2, with D unclear. V was pared by 4 bases and J by 3 bases, with 18 bases between. In germline, CDR1 is MNHEY, CDR2 SMNVEV (reference sequence). The CDR3 runs to 17 residues. This CDR3 reads CASSSRRKGGDTGELFF. The CDR3 DNA follows: TGTGCCAGCAGTTCCCGGCGGAAAGGTGGTGACACCGGGGAGCTGTTTTTT.

This clone has a handful of counts. The chain uses TRBV4-3 and TRBJ1-2; possibly TRBD1 for D (5 bases). The germline V and J ends were trimmed by 1 base and 5 bases, with 17 bases remaining between them. The CDR3 has 16 residues. The V gene's germline CDR1 is LGHNA and CDR2 YSLEER. CDR3 sequence (DNA): TGCGCCAGCAGCCAAGTTCAGGGCACAAAGAATTATGGCTACACCTTC. Translation: CASSQVQGTKNYGYTF.